This T cell receptor (beta chain) appears in the sequencing data of a study of shared clonotypes between healthy human individuals. Selected positively for CCR7 and CD45RO-negative, naive CD8 cells excluded terminally differentiated effector memory CD45RA+ cells. From germline, CDR1 is SGDLS and CDR2 YYNGEE. This CDR3 region has 17 residues. The trim removed 2 bases at V and 5 bases at J, leaving 14 bases unmatched. Clones were sequenced by immunoSEQ multiplex PCR, and TCRdb holds only the in-frame ones, with some missing. This sample has about 1,800,000 clones, with just under 95% found just once. This chain joins TRBV9 and TRBJ1-1, with TRBD1 matching 8 bases. The TCR originated in a man between 18 and 29 years old in good health. Sequencing input: naive CD8+ T cells sorted from blood. The CDR3 DNA reads TGTGCCAGCAGCGTCGGAATAAACAGGGGGGTAGGGACTGAAGCTTTCTTT. Its translation is CASSVGINRGVGTEAFF.